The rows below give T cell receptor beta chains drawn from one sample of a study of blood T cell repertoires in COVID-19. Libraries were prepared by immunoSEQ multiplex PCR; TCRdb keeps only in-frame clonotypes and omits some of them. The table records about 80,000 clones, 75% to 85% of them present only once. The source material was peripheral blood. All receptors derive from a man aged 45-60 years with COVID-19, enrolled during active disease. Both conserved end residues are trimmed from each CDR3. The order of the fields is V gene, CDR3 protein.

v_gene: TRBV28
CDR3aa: ASSLLSTNQPQH

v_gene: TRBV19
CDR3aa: ASSIGPGQGPYGYT

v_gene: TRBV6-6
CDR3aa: ASSYRGGPNEKLF

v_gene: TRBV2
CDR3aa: ASRQDSLNQPQH

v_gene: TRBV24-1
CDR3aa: AKIVSDSPLH

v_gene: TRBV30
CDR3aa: AWSRQANTEAF

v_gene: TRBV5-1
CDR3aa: ASSPERGADTQY

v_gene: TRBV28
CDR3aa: ASTDRETQY

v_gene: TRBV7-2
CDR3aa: ASSQRAGTVYEQY

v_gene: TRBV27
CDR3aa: ASSSSGNNYNEQF

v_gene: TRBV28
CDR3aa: ASSRPPRETQY

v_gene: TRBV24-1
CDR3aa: ATSDRYSFISEQF

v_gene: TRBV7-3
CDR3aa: ASSLMGGRDTIY

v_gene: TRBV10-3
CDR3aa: AISPGTPYGYT

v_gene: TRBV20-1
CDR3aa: SAPDRGEAF